This T cell receptor (beta chain) was sequenced for a study of blood T cells in healthy people across ages. The authors ran a second PCR of about 6 to 12 cycles using a sample-barcoded 5' primer and a J-beta primer mix. No fewer than 3 million CDR3-containing paired-end reads came from each sample. TCRdb reprocessed the 5' RACE reads with MiXCR, giving one entry per CDR3 protein. The data contain 800,000 or so distinct CDR3 sequences, around 68% of them seen just once; the ten biggest clones take up 25% to 30%. CDR1 and CDR2 (germline): SGHKS, YYEKEE (reference sequence). This CDR3 has 16 residues. Trimming at V came to 4 bases and at J to 4 bases, leaving 14 bases not matched to a gene.

The source material was blood. The TCR sequence derives from a man in his thirties or forties in good health. The rearrangement links TRBV5-5 to TRBJ2-7; 7 nucleotides match TRBD1. The CDR3 DNA reads as TGTGCCAGCAGCGTATTATGGGAAACAGGGGATTACGAGCAGTACTTC. Translating it yields CASSVLWETGDYEQYF.